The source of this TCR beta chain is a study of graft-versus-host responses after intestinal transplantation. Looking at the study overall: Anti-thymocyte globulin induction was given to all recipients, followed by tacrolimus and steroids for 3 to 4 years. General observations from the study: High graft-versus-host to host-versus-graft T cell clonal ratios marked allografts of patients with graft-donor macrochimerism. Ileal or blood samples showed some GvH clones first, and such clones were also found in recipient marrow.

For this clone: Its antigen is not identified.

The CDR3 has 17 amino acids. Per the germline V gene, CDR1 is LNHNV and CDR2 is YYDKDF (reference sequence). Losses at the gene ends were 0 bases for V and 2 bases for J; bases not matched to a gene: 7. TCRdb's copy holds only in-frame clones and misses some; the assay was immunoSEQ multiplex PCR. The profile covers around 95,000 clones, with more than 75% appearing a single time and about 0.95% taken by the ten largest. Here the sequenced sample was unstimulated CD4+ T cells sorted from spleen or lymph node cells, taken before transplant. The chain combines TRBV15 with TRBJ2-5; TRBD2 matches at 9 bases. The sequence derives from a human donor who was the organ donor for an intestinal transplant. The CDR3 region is CATSREGISGGQETQYF. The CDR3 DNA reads TGTGCCACCAGCAGAGAAGGGATTAGCGGGGGACAAGAGACCCAGTACTTC. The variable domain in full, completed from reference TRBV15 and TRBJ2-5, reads DAMVIQNPRYQVTQFGKPVTLSCSQTLNHNVMYWYQQKSSQAPKLLFHYYDKDFNNEADTPDNFQSRRPNTSFCFLDIRSPGLGDTAMYLCATSREGISGGQETQYFGPGTRLLVL.